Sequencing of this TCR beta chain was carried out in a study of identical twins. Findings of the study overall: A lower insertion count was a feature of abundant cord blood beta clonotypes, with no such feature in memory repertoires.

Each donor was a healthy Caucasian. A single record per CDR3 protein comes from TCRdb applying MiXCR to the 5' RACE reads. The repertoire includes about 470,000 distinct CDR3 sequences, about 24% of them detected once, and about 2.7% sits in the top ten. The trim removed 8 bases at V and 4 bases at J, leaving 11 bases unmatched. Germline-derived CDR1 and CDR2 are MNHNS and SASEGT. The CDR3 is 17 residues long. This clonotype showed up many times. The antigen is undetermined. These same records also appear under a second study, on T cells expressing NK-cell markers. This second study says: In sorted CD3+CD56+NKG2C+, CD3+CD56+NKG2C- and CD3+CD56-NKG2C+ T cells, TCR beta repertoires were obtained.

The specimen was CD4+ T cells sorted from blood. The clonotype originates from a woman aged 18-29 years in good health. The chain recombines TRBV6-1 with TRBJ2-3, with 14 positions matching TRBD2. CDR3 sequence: CASQTSGRAELPDTQYF. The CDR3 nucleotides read TGTGCCAGCCAGACTAGCGGGAGGGCCGAGCTCCCAGATACGCAGTATTTT.